Included here is one T cell receptor (beta chain) sequence, with context. This entry belongs to a study of blood T cell repertoires in COVID-19. Study summary: Acute-phase and convalescent COVID-19 samples originated in the United States, Italy and Spain. PBMCs, B-cell-depleted T cells, or T cells were the source of the cDNA or gDNA that made up the material.

Cohort 3 recovered donors had two negative PCRs, clearance, or symptom resolution. Germline assignment: CDR1 PRHDT and CDR2 FYEKMQ (reference sequence). J gave up 6 bases and V 5 bases, and 9 bases lay outside the gene matches. CDR3 length: 15 amino acids. As originally analysed: Reference gene primer amplification gave estimated nucleated cell counts. Sequencing used immunoSEQ multiplex PCR; TCRdb keeps in-frame clones, though not all of them. That table gives V, J and clone size, and the DNA gave D and trimming. This sample carries 250,000 to 350,000 clones, about 88% of them seen once, and the ten largest clones take about 3%.

The clonotype was recovered from a woman aged 45-65 years who had recovered from COVID-19. The rearrangement uses TRBV13 and TRBJ2-7; 11 bases agree with TRBD2. Sample: PBMCs or T cells enriched from blood (not recorded which). CDR3 loop: CASSIIAGGPGEQYF. CDR3 coding DNA: TGTGCCAGCAGCATAATAGCGGGAGGGCCGGGCGAGCAGTACTTC.